Sequencing of this T cell receptor beta chain was carried out in a study of patients and donors after allogeneic stem cell transplantation (dated by TCRdb to between 2020 and 2021). Ends trimmed: V by 2 bases, J by 7 bases; bases unmatched to a gene: 3. Via the germline V gene, CDR1 is SGHDT and CDR2 YYEEEE. From the cysteine up to the phenylalanine, the CDR3 has a length of 14 residues. Only CDR3 DNA remains: 42 bases, in frame from the first base. The library came from RT-PCR. The instrument given in TCRdb is NextSeq 550. TCRdb took the public reads, trimmed them with fastp at Q25, ran MiXCR for clone calling and kept in-frame beta chains. Entries that share a CDR3 protein sequence are merged under the most common genes and DNA. The sample table lists 30,000 to 40,000 distinct CDR3 sequences, about 37% of them with a count of one. The ten largest clonotypes hold approximately 82% of the sample. This clonotype was counted only a few times. Its antigen specificity is not known. Per-nucleotide qualities are absent, and no much larger clonotype sits a single base away.

The chain employs TRBV5-6 and TRBJ1-6, with 7 bases in between that match TRBD1. Sequencing was performed on blood, either unsorted or a sorted T cell fraction (not recorded which). This clonotype was obtained from a human donor who was either an allogeneic HSCT recipient or a stem cell or donor lymphocyte infusion donor (not recorded which). It is not recorded whose cells these are; they may come from a transplant donor. The DNA is as follows: TGTGCCAGCAGCTTCGGGACAGTAAATTCACCCCTCCACTTT. Its translation reads: CASSFGTVNSPLHF.